These T cell receptor beta chains were read from a single sample in a study of cytomegalovirus exposure and HLA in healthy donors. Using immunoSEQ multiplex PCR, the repertoire was profiled, and TCRdb retains in-frame clones only, with some absent. In the table there are over 150,000 clones, 75% to 85% of which are singletons. Material for sequencing was PBMCs. The receptors shown here come from a male donor in good health and CMV-seropositive. Each CDR3 is given with its conserved first and last residue. Fields, in order: CDR3 DNA, CDR3 protein, J gene, clone size, V gene, D gene. D genes are given only for firm matches. Expanded clones get a size class; other rows say once, few or many, or leave the size out.

CDR3 DNA: TGTGCCAGCAGCGACGGACGGGGGGGCGGAACAGATACGCAGTATTTT; CDR3 protein: CASSDGRGGGTDTQYF; J gene: TRBJ2-3; clone size: few; V gene: TRBV6-4; D gene: TRBD2
CDR3 DNA: TGTGCCAGCAGCGTAGGCGGGGGGTCCGTCTACAATGAGCAGTTCTTC; CDR3 protein: CASSVGGGSVYNEQFF; J gene: TRBJ2-1; clone size: NA; V gene: TRBV9; D gene: TRBD2
CDR3 DNA: TGCGCCAGCAGCTCGGTAAGCGGGCGGGGCACAGATACGCAGTATTTT; CDR3 protein: CASSSVSGRGTDTQYF; J gene: TRBJ2-3; clone size: NA; V gene: TRBV5-1; D gene: NA
CDR3 DNA: TGTGCCAGCAGCTTGACGGGGGATGAGCAGTTCTTC; CDR3 protein: CASSLTGDEQFF; J gene: TRBJ2-1; clone size: NA; V gene: TRBV7-9; D gene: NA
CDR3 DNA: TGTGCCAGCAGCGCGGGACCGACCTACGAGCAGTACTTC; CDR3 protein: CASSAGPTYEQYF; J gene: TRBJ2-7; clone size: few; V gene: TRBV5-6; D gene: NA
CDR3 DNA: TGTGCCGCAAGGGGGAAGGTCTACGAGCAGTACTTC; CDR3 protein: CAARGKVYEQYF; J gene: TRBJ2-7; clone size: few; V gene: TRBV2; D gene: NA
CDR3 DNA: TGTGCCAGCAGCTTGGTGACAGGGTCGAACACCGGGGAGCTGTTTTTT; CDR3 protein: CASSLVTGSNTGELFF; J gene: TRBJ2-2; clone size: NA; V gene: TRBV5-4; D gene: TRBD1
CDR3 DNA: TGTGCCAGCAGCCAAGATTACCCGAGCGGGGGGGCCTACGAGCAGTACTTC; CDR3 protein: CASSQDYPSGGAYEQYF; J gene: TRBJ2-7; clone size: NA; V gene: TRBV4-2; D gene: TRBD2
CDR3 DNA: TGCGCCAGCAGCCTCGGACAGGGTCAAGAAAAACTGTTTTTT; CDR3 protein: CASSLGQGQEKLFF; J gene: TRBJ1-4; clone size: NA; V gene: TRBV5-1; D gene: TRBD1
CDR3 DNA: TGTGCCAGCAGTTCGGGGGTGGGGGGGGCCTATGGCTACACCTTC; CDR3 protein: CASSSGVGGAYGYTF; J gene: TRBJ1-2; clone size: NA; V gene: TRBV6-5; D gene: NA
CDR3 DNA: TGCGCCAGCAGCCAAGATGCCCAGGACGTTCGGGGCTATGGCTACACCTTC; CDR3 protein: CASSQDAQDVRGYGYTF; J gene: TRBJ1-2; clone size: NA; V gene: TRBV4-3; D gene: NA
CDR3 DNA: TGTGCCTCGTCCGAGCCCCTTTTCTCCGGGGAGCTGTTTTTT; CDR3 protein: CASSEPLFSGELFF; J gene: TRBJ2-2; clone size: NA; V gene: TRBV30; D gene: NA
CDR3 DNA: TGTGCCAGCAGCTTAGAGACAGGGGGCTGGGAGACCCAGTACTTC; CDR3 protein: CASSLETGGWETQYF; J gene: TRBJ2-5; clone size: NA; V gene: TRBV9; D gene: TRBD1
CDR3 DNA: TGCGCCAGCAGTTTATCGGGACAGGGGGCCTACGAGCAGTACTTC; CDR3 protein: CASSLSGQGAYEQYF; J gene: TRBJ2-7; clone size: NA; V gene: TRBV10-1; D gene: TRBD1
CDR3 DNA: TGTGCCAGCAGTTTATCGGCAGGATCTGGAAACACCATATATTTT; CDR3 protein: CASSLSAGSGNTIYF; J gene: TRBJ1-3; clone size: NA; V gene: TRBV27; D gene: NA
CDR3 DNA: TGTGCCAGCAGCCCGAGCGGGGGGGCATACAATGAGCAGTTCTTC; CDR3 protein: CASSPSGGAYNEQFF; J gene: TRBJ2-1; clone size: NA; V gene: TRBV9; D gene: TRBD2
CDR3 DNA: TGCGCCAGCAGCCGTACAGGGTCTAGGATGAACACTGAAGCTTTCTTT; CDR3 protein: CASSRTGSRMNTEAFF; J gene: TRBJ1-1; clone size: few; V gene: TRBV5-1; D gene: NA
CDR3 DNA: TGTGCCAGCGAGGGGGTGGGTAAAGAAGCTTTCTTT; CDR3 protein: CASEGVGKEAFF; J gene: TRBJ1-1; clone size: NA; V gene: TRBV6-1; D gene: NA
CDR3 DNA: TGTGCCAGCAGCCCACAGGGGTGGTTCTATGGCTACACCTTC; CDR3 protein: CASSPQGWFYGYTF; J gene: TRBJ1-2; clone size: NA; V gene: TRBV11-1; D gene: TRBD1
CDR3 DNA: TGTGCCAGCAGCCAGCCACCAGGGGGTGGGTATAATTCACCCCTCCACTTT; CDR3 protein: CASSQPPGGGYNSPLHF; J gene: TRBJ1-6; clone size: NA; V gene: TRBV4-2; D gene: TRBD1
CDR3 DNA: TGTGCCAGCAGTGCCCTCCCAGGGGGGCGGTACTATGGCTACACCTTC; CDR3 protein: CASSALPGGRYYGYTF; J gene: TRBJ1-2; clone size: NA; V gene: TRBV27; D gene: TRBD1
CDR3 DNA: TGCGCCAGCAGCCTTAGCGGACAGGCGGATACGCAGTATTTT; CDR3 protein: CASSLSGQADTQYF; J gene: TRBJ2-3; clone size: few; V gene: TRBV5-1; D gene: NA
CDR3 DNA: TGTGCCAGCAGTTTATCGGGCGCGGGGTTCCAAGAGACCCAGTACTTC; CDR3 protein: CASSLSGAGFQETQYF; J gene: TRBJ2-5; clone size: NA; V gene: TRBV27; D gene: NA
CDR3 DNA: TGTGCCAGCTCAAAGGGACTAACCTACGAGCAGTACTTC; CDR3 protein: CASSKGLTYEQYF; J gene: TRBJ2-7; clone size: NA; V gene: TRBV19; D gene: TRBD2
CDR3 DNA: TGTGCCAGAGGGCCAGGGGGCGAAGACGGCTACACCTTC; CDR3 protein: CARGPGGEDGYTF; J gene: TRBJ1-2; clone size: NA; V gene: TRBV19; D gene: TRBD1
CDR3 DNA: TGCGCCAGCAGCTGGAGTAGGCTAGGAGTACGCCAAGAGACCCAGTACTTC; CDR3 protein: CASSWSRLGVRQETQYF; J gene: TRBJ2-5; clone size: NA; V gene: TRBV5-1; D gene: NA
CDR3 DNA: TGTGCCAGCAGCGCGGAGCGCAGCCGATACTACGAGCAGTACTTC; CDR3 protein: CASSAERSRYYEQYF; J gene: TRBJ2-7; clone size: few; V gene: TRBV11-2; D gene: NA
CDR3 DNA: TGCGCCAGCAGCTTGGGCCCCGCCGAGGGAGAAGGAAAAGGCTACACCTTC; CDR3 protein: CASSLGPAEGEGKGYTF; J gene: TRBJ1-2; clone size: few; V gene: TRBV5-1; D gene: NA
CDR3 DNA: TGTGCCAGCAGTTCGACAGGGGGGGGAAACACCATATATTTT; CDR3 protein: CASSSTGGGNTIYF; J gene: TRBJ1-3; clone size: NA; V gene: TRBV6-5; D gene: TRBD1
CDR3 DNA: TGTGCCAGCAGCTACCGGGCAGGGGAAGGAAACACCATATATTTT; CDR3 protein: CASSYRAGEGNTIYF; J gene: TRBJ1-3; clone size: NA; V gene: TRBV7-2; D gene: NA